This TCR beta chain was identified in a study of T-cell reconstitution after alpha-beta-depleted transplantation in children. Notes on the study in general: After transplant, high TCRbeta diversity at day 60 in some patients arose from surviving recipient T cells and thymic progenitors. T cells produced anew were the main source of T-cell counts and diversity one year after transplant. Two months or so post-transplant, alpha-beta T cells reportedly derived from several hundred expanded graft clones.

A library of TCRbeta sequences, prepared with unique molecular identifiers, was generated. A single record per CDR3 protein comes from TCRdb applying MiXCR to the PCR reads. The sample holds roughly 670,000 distinct CDR3 sequences, under 15% seen once. Trimming cost V 4 bases and J 8 bases; bases outside gene matches: 5. The CDR3 runs to 15 residues. Germline CDR1 reads SGHVS; CDR2 reads FQNEAQ. This clonotype has a handful of counts. Its antigen is undetermined. This clonotype was obtained from a girl under 10 years old with congenital amegakaryocytic thrombocytopenia, due to receive a stem cell transplant. Sequences were derived from PBMCs, sampled before TCRalphabeta/CD19-depleted stem cell transplant. The chain employs TRBV7-8 and TRBJ2-1, with TRBD2 matching 13 bases. CDR3 in DNA: TGTGCCAGCAGCTCGGGACTAGCGGGATCCCATGAGCAGTTCTTC. Translation gives CASSSGLAGSHEQFF.